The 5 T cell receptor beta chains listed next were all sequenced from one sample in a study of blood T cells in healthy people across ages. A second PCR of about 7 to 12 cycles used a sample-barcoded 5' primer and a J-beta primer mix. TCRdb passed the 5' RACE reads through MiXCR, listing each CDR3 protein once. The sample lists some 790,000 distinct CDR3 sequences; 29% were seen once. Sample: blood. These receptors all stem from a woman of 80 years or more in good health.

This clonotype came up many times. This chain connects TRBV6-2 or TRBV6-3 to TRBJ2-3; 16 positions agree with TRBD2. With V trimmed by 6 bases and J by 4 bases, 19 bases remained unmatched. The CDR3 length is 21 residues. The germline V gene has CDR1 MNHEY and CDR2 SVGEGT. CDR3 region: CASRGTSGGAVPKSSADTQYF. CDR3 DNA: TGTGCCAGCAGAGGGACTAGCGGGGGGGCAGTGCCCAAAAGTTCTGCAGATACGCAGTATTTT.

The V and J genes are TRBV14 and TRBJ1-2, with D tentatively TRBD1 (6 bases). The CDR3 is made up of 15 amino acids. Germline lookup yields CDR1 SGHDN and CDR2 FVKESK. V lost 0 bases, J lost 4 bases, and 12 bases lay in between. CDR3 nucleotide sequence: TGTGCCAGCAGCCAAGAGCCTGGCAGGGGCTATGGCTACACCTTC. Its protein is CASSQEPGRGYGYTF.

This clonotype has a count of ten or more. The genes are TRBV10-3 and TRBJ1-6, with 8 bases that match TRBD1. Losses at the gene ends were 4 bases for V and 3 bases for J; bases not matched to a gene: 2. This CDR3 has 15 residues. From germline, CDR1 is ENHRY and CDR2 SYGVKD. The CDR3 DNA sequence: TGTGCCATCAGTGCCGGGACAGGCTATAATTCACCCCTCCACTTT. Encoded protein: CAISAGTGYNSPLHF.

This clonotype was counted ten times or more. The CDR3 is CASSQATGAYEQYF. As DNA, the CDR3 is TGTGCCAGCAGCCAGGCCACTGGGGCCTACGAGCAGTACTTC. The genes are TRBV28 and TRBJ2-7; D not resolved. The length of the CDR3 is 14 residues. The germline V and J ends were trimmed by 6 bases and 2 bases, with 14 bases remaining between them. From germline, CDR1 is MDHEN and CDR2 SYDVKM.

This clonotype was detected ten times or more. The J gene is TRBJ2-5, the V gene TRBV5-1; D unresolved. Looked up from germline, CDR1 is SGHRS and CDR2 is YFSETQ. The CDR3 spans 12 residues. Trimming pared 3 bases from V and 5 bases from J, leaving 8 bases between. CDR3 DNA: TGCGCCAGCAGCTCGCCCCCCGAGACCCAGTACTTC. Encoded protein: CASSSPPETQYF.